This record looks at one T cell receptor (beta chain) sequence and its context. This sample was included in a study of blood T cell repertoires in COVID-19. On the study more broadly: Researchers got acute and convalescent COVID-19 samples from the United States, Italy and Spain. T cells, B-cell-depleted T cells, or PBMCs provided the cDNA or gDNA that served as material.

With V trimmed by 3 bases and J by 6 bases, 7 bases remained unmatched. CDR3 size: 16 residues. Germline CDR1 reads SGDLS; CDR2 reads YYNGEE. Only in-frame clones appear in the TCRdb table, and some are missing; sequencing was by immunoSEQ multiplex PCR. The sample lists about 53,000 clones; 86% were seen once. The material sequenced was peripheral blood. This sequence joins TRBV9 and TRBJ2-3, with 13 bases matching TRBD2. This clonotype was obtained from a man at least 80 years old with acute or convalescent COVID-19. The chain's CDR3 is CASSAGTSGAVDTQYF. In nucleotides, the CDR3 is TGTGCCAGCAGCGCCGGGACTAGCGGGGCGGTCGATACGCAGTATTTT.